Below, 3 T cell receptor beta chains from the same sample are listed, as sequenced in a study of control samples from healthy donors and cancer patients (dated by TCRdb to the early 2020s). Library construction relied on the immunoSEQ multiplex PCR assay. Sourced from immuneACCESS, this table was stored by TCRdb with only in-frame sequences that have V and J called. A share of the clones is absent; for the studies checked, an unresolved V gene accounts for under half, and the remainder has no known explanation. This sample holds about 110,000 clones; approximately 90% were observed only once. In total, the top ten clones hold approximately 16% of the sample. The sequencing input was blood. The receptors were sampled from a woman aged 45-60 years in good health.

The chain couples TRBV15 to TRBJ2-5; TRBD1 is a possible D gene (6 bases). Germline CDR1 LNHNV, CDR2 YYDKDF (reference sequence). The CDR3 runs to 15 residues. V was cut by 5 bases and J by 4 bases, with 17 bases left in between. CDR3 nucleotide sequence: TGTGCCACCAGCGGAACAGGGAAGGGAAGAGAGACCCAGTACTTC. Its translation: CATSGTGKGRETQYF.

The genes are TRBV24-1 and TRBJ2-1; possibly TRBD2 for D (6 bases). Germline V gives CDR1 KGHDR, CDR2 SFDVKD. This CDR3 comprises 15 residues. Trimming removed 2 bases from V and 6 bases from J, with 13 bases in between. CDR3 residues: CATSDWGRSGNEQFF. The DNA of the CDR3 is TGTGCCACCAGTGATTGGGGGAGGTCGGGCAATGAGCAGTTCTTC.

In its sample, this clone was seen a few times. The rearrangement joins TRBV7-8 to TRBJ2-1; 8 positions match TRBD1. This CDR3 has 16 residues. Per germline, CDR1 SGHVS and CDR2 FQNEAQ. Trimming took 6 bases from V and 8 from J; bases not matched to a gene: 15. The CDR3 here is CASRGQGAQGSHEQFF. CDR3 nucleotides: TGTGCCAGCAGGGGGCAGGGGGCGCAGGGGTCCCATGAGCAGTTCTTC.